This T cell receptor beta chain was sequenced during a study of T cell responses to AZD1222 COVID-19 vaccine. The CDR3 is 14 amino acids. The germline gives CDR1 SGHRS, CDR2 YFSETQ. V was trimmed by 2 bases and J by 1 base, leaving 9 bases between them. Points on this clone: Its antigen remains unknown.

Study observations and caveats: Once two AZD1222 doses were given, Spike-specific TCR breadth and depth went up. Only 5 or 6 individuals given AZD1222 were seropositive at baseline. Spike-wide vaccine-associated CD4 TCRs dominated at 160-218 and 743-854. Targets within unmutated variant regions were reportedly found for nearly half of spike-specific TCRs.

Measured with immunoSEQ multiplex PCR; TCRdb has only the in-frame clones, and not every one. The data show about 170,000 clones, 90% seen once. This clonotype was sampled from an adult in good health. The sequencing here drew on peripheral blood, taken on day 0 of AZD1222 vaccination. This chain links TRBV5-1 with TRBJ2-5, with D perhaps being TRBD1 or TRBD2 (5 bases each). CDR3 sequence (DNA): TGCGCCAGCAGCTTTCGTGGGGGCCAAGAGACCCAGTACTTC. Translation gives CASSFRGGQETQYF.